What follows describes a single TCR beta chain. The sample is drawn from a study of blood T cell repertoires in COVID-19. About the study: Some COVID-19 samples were acute and others convalescent; all came from the United States, Italy and Spain. From T cells, B-cell-depleted T cells, or PBMCs came the material, which was cDNA or gDNA.

This CDR3 region has 15 residues. The V and J ends lost 4 bases and 0 bases, in that order; junction bases with no gene match: 5. Germline loops: CDR1 SGHTS, CDR2 YDEGEE. How the authors handled the data: Reference gene primers were amplified, and this amplification served to estimate nucleated cell counts. This table comes from immunoSEQ multiplex PCR, and its TCRdb copy is limited to in-frame clones, with some not included. V and J calls and clone size are given by that table; D and trimming were obtained from the DNA. The data show roughly 140,000 clones, 80% to 90% seen once. The chain combines TRBV5-8 with TRBJ2-7; 9 bases fit TRBD2. The sequenced sample consisted of peripheral blood. This TCR was sampled from a woman between 50 and 59 years old in a cohort sampled during active or convalescent COVID-19. The DNA for the CDR3 is TGTGCCAGCAGCCTCAGCGGGGGGCACTCCTACGAGCAGTACTTC. It encodes CASSLSGGHSYEQYF.